This TCR beta chain was profiled in a study of control samples from healthy donors and cancer patients. The V end lost 4 bases, the J end lost 9 bases, and 10 bases lay between the germline ends. The CDR3 totals 12 residues. Per germline, CDR1 LNHDA and CDR2 SQIVND (reference sequence). Produced via immunoSEQ multiplex PCR; TCRdb's table is partial and in-frame only. Of roughly 32,000 clones in the sample, about 88% were seen once. Sequenced sample: PBMCs. This clonotype originated in a woman aged 40 to 55 with lung cancer. V is TRBV19 and J is TRBJ2-1; D gene uncertain. CDR3 sequence (DNA): TGTGCCAGTAGTACTAGTTACGCTGAGCAGTTCTTC. It codes for CASSTSYAEQFF.